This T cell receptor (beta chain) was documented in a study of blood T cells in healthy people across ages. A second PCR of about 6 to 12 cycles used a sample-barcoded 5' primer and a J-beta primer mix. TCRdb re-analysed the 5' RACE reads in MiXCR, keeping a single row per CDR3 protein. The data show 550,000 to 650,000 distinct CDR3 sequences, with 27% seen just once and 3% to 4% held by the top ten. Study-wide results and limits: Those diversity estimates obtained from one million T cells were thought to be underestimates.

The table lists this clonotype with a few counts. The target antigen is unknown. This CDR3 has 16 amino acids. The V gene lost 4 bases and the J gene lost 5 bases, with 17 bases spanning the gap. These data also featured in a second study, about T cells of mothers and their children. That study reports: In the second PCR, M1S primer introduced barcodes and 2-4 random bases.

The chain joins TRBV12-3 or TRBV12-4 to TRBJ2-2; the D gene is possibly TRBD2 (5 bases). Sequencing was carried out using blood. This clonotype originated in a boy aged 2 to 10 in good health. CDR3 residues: CASSSAVGRGTGELFF. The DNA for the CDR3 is TGTGCCAGCAGTTCTGCAGTGGGAAGAGGGACCGGGGAGCTGTTTTTT.